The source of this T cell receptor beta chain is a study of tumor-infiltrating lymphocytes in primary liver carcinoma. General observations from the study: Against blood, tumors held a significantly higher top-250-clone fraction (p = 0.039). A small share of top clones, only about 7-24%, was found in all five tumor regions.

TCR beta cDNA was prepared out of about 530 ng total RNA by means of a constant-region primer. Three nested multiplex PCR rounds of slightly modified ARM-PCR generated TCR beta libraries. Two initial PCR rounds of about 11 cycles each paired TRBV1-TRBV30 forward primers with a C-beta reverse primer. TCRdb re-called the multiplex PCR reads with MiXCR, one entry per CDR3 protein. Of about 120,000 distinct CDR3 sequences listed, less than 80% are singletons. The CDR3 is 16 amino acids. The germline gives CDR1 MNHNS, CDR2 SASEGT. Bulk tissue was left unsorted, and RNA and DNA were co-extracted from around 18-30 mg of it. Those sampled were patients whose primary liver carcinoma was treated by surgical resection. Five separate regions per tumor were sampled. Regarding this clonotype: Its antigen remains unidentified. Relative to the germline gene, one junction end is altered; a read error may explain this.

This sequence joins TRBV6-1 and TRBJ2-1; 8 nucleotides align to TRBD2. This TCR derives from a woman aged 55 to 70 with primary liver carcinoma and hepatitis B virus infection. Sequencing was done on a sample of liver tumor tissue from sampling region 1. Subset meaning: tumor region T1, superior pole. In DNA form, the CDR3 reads TGTGCCAGCAGTGGCCATAGCGGGACCTCCTACATTGAGCAGTTCTTC. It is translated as CASSGHSGTSYIEQFF.